The 7 T cell receptor beta chains below come from one sample, sequenced in a study of blood T cell repertoires in COVID-19. This table comes from immunoSEQ multiplex PCR, and its TCRdb copy is limited to in-frame clones, with some not included. The sample includes approximately 74,000 clones, under 95% of them seen just once. Sequenced material: peripheral blood. These receptors were collected from an older woman with active COVID-19.

This sequence joins TRBV25-1 and TRBJ2-7; the match to TRBD2 covers 9 bases. From germline, CDR1 is MGHDK and CDR2 SYGVNS. Losses at the gene ends were 5 bases for V and 0 bases for J; bases not matched to a gene: 5. The CDR3 runs 15 residues. In nucleotides, the CDR3 is TGTGCCAGCAGTCCGACTAGCGGCCCCTCCTACGAGCAGTACTTC. As protein: CASSPTSGPSYEQYF.

The genes are TRBV11-2 and TRBJ2-4; 11 bases map to TRBD2. CDR3 length: 18 amino acids. V shed 2 bases, J shed 0 bases, and the junction held 6 bases outside the gene matches. From germline, CDR1 is SGHAT and CDR2 FQNNGV. CDR3: CASSLTRLAGIAKNIQYF. CDR3 DNA sequence: TGTGCCAGCAGCTTAACCCGACTAGCGGGGATAGCCAAAAACATTCAGTACTTC.

This chain joins TRBV24-1 and TRBJ1-4; D is possibly TRBD1 (6 bases). The length of the CDR3 is 16 residues. Germline assignment: CDR1 KGHDR and CDR2 SFDVKD. V was pared by 2 bases and J by 8 bases, with 17 bases between. The chain's CDR3 is CATSDSLTGSPEKLFF. The DNA for the CDR3 is TGTGCCACCAGTGATTCCCTTACAGGGTCCCCAGAAAAACTGTTTTTT.

The rearrangement joins TRBV28 to TRBJ2-3; D is possibly TRBD2 (5 bases). Per the germline V gene, CDR1 is MDHEN and CDR2 is SYDVKM. This CDR3 is 14 amino acids long. V was clipped by 10 bases and J by 3 bases, with 17 bases between them. The CDR3 loop reads CATRGSGGTDTQYF. In DNA, the CDR3 is TGTGCCACCAGAGGATCGGGCGGGACAGATACGCAGTATTTT. Supplemented by reference TRBV28 and TRBJ2-3, the full variable domain reads DVKVTQSSRYLVKRTGEKVFLECVQDMDHENMFWYRQDPGLGLRLIYFSYDVKMKEKGDIPEGYSVSREKKERFSLILESASTNQTSMYLCATRGSGGTDTQYFGPGTRLTVL.

V is TRBV27 and J is TRBJ1-2; TRBD1 matches at 7 bases. V lost 5 bases and J lost 8; bases outside the gene matches: 11. CDR1 MNHEY and CDR2 SMNVEV come from the germline V gene (reference sequence). This CDR3 has 14 residues. The CDR3 is CASSPVDRVSGYTF. CDR3 coding DNA: TGTGCCAGCAGTCCCGTAGACAGGGTTTCCGGCTACACCTTC.

The V and J genes are TRBV6-6 and TRBJ2-7, with 7 bases identical to TRBD1. V shed 7 bases, J shed 7 bases, and the junction held 19 bases outside the gene matches. The CDR3 totals 16 residues. Germline CDR1 is MNHNY and CDR2 is SVGAGI (reference sequence). CDR3 coding DNA: TGTGCCAGCACCGTGGGAAGAGGGACAGCTTTTGGGGAGCAGTACTTC. It yields the protein CASTVGRGTAFGEQYF.

The rearrangement links TRBV11-2 to TRBJ2-2, with D hard to call. The germline gives CDR1 SGHAT, CDR2 FQNNGV. The CDR3 length is 15 residues. V shed 5 bases and J shed 1 base, with 11 bases lying between them. In DNA form, the CDR3 reads TGTGCCAGCAGCGACTCGAGAGGGAACACCGGGGAGCTGTTTTTT. Protein sequence: CASSDSRGNTGELFF.